The 8 T cell receptor beta chains below all came from one sample that was sequenced in a study of glioma-infiltrating T cells after dendritic cell vaccination. TCRdb's copy holds only in-frame clones and misses some; the assay was immunoSEQ multiplex PCR. Counted here are approximately 82,000 clones, roughly 90% occurring once; the ten biggest clones make up 3% to 4%. Source: blood, taken before dendritic cell vaccination. The receptors shown here come from a human donor with glioblastoma.

This rearrangement joins TRBV7-9 to TRBJ2-7, with D maybe TRBD1 (5 bases). This CDR3 has 13 amino acids. V dropped 3 bases and J dropped 2 bases, with 8 bases sitting between them. The V gene's germline CDR1 is SEHNR and CDR2 FQNEAQ (reference sequence). The CDR3 DNA is TGTGCCAGCAGCTTGCAGGGTCCCTACGAGCAGTACTTC. Amino acids: CASSLQGPYEQYF.

By share, this clone counts as large. The chain is built from TRBV10-2 and TRBJ2-7; 13 bases align to TRBD2. Germline V gives CDR1 WSHSY, CDR2 SAAADI. After removal of 2 bases from V and 0 bases from J, the junction contained 7 bases not matched to a gene. The CDR3 is made up of 18 amino acids. CDR3 region: CASSEKGLAGSSSYEQYF. The CDR3 region has the DNA TGCGCCAGCAGTGAGAAGGGACTAGCGGGGTCGAGCTCCTACGAGCAGTACTTC.

V gene TRBV19 combines with J gene TRBJ2-7, with D perhaps TRBD1 (5 bases). The CDR3 loop spans 17 amino acids. V was trimmed by 3 bases and J by 0 bases, leaving 18 bases between them. CDR1 is LNHDA, CDR2 SQIVND, per germline (reference sequence). CDR3 amino acids: CASSILQALLSSYEQYF. Here the CDR3 DNA reads TGTGCCAGTAGTATCCTACAGGCCCTACTTAGCTCCTACGAGCAGTACTTC.

This rearrangement joins TRBV5-1 to TRBJ2-7; 7 nucleotides align to TRBD1. Germline V gene lookup returns CDR1 SGHRS and CDR2 YFSETQ. This CDR3 has 12 amino acids. V shed 4 bases, J shed 11 bases, and the junction held 9 bases outside the gene matches. The CDR3 region is CASSERQGDEYF. In DNA, the CDR3 is TGCGCCAGCAGCGAGAGACAGGGCGATGAGTACTTC.

V usage is TRBV9 and J usage is TRBJ2-1; the D gene is possibly TRBD1 (7 bases). Trimming shortened V by 0 bases and J by 3 bases, and 10 bases separated the two germline ends. The CDR3 totals 15 residues. Germline lookup yields CDR1 SGDLS and CDR2 YYNGEE. CDR3 nucleotides: TGTGCCAGCAGCGTAGGGCAGGGGGGCTACAATGAGCAGTTCTTC. It encodes CASSVGQGGYNEQFF.

CDR3 sequence: CASDRGGSLAKNIQYF. The CDR3 bases are TGTGCCAGCGACCGGGGGGGCTCTCTAGCCAAAAACATTCAGTACTTC. This chain uses TRBV6-6 with TRBJ2-4, with 8 bases fitting TRBD2. Germline CDR1 and CDR2: MNHNY and SVGAGI (reference sequence). J gave up 0 bases and V 8 bases, and 9 bases lay outside the gene matches. There are 16 residues in the CDR3.

The chain carries TRBV10-3 and TRBJ1-3; D is perhaps TRBD1 (6 bases). The V gene's germline CDR1 is ENHRY and CDR2 SYGVKD. The CDR3 consists of 15 residues. The V and J ends lost 7 bases and 1 base respectively, with 14 bases between them. This CDR3 is CAIKQGLESGNTIYF. For the CDR3, the DNA is TGTGCCATCAAACAGGGCCTAGAGTCTGGAAACACCATATATTTT.

This chain joins TRBV27 and TRBJ1-1; 8 bases align to TRBD1. In germline, CDR1 is MNHEY, CDR2 SMNVEV (reference sequence). The ends lost 5 bases at V and 8 bases at J; junction bases unmatched: 13. CDR3 length: 15 residues. CDR3 nucleotide sequence: TGTGCCAGCAGTATGACCTTCCAGGGGGCGCGGGAAGCTTTCTTT. It specifies CASSMTFQGAREAFF.